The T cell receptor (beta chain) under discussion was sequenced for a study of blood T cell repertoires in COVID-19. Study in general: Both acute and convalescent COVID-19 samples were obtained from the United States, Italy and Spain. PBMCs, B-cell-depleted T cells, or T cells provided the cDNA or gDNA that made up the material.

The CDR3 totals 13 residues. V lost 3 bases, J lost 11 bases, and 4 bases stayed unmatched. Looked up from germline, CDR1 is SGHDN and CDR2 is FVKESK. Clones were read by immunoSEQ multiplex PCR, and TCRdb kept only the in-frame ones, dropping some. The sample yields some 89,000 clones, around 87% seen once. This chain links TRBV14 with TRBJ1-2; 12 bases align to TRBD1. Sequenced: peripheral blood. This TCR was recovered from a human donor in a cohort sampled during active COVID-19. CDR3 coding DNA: TGTGCCAGCAGCCAGGGGACAGGGGGCAAGTACACCTTC. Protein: CASSQGTGGKYTF.